This T cell receptor (beta chain) derives from a study of T cells in Graves' hyperthyroidism and ophthalmopathy. Study results and limitations: Clonotypes that were expanded in thyroid above 0.001 mostly appeared in blood too. A median around 6.4 months before onset, the model predicted ophthalmopathy.

V shed 2 bases and J 1 base; nucleotides not matched to a gene: 7. Per germline, CDR1 KGHSH and CDR2 LQKENI. This CDR3 contains 17 residues. The TCR beta CDR3 regions underwent amplification using RNA transcripts as the source. The HTBI set primed first-round TCR CDR3 RT-PCR. TCRdb reprocessed the multiplex PCR reads via MiXCR and lists one record per CDR3 protein. Of approximately 400,000 distinct CDR3 sequences detected, 15% to 17% appear once; the ten largest clones hold roughly 25%. This clonotype was seen a handful of times. Its specificity is not known. Uncontrolled infection, other autoimmune disease, pregnancy or lactation excluded patients. Blood from later-ophthalmopathy patients was taken at first hyperthyroidism diagnosis.

The sequenced sample consisted of blood. The sequence derives from a woman in her late teens or twenties with Graves' hyperthyroidism that later progressed to Graves' ophthalmopathy. V usage is TRBV18 and J usage is TRBJ1-3, with 8 bases identical to TRBD1. The CDR3 here is CASSPYQTGASGNTIYF. As DNA, the CDR3 is TGTGCCAGCTCACCATATCAGACAGGGGCTTCTGGAAACACCATATATTTT.